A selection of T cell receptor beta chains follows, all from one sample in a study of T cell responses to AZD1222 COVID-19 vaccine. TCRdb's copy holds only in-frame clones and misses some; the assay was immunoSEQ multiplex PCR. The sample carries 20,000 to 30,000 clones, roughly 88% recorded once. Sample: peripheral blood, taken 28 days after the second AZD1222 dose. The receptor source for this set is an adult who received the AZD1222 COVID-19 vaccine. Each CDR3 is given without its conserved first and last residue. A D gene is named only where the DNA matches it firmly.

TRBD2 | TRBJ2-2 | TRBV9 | ASSDPTSGGAETGELF
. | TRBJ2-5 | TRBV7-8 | ASRLQSQETQY
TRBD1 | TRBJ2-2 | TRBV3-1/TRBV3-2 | ASSQVQTGANTGELF
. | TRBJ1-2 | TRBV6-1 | ASSEGSRYGYT
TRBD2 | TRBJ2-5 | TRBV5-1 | ASSLASSGGAFETQY
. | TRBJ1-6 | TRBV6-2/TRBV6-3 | ASSTGSPLH
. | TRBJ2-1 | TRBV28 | ASRSNEQF
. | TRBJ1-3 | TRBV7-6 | ASSLGALTSGNTIY
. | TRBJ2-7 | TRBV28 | ASSLTVGEQY
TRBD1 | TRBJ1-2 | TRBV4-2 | ASSPTSGQGIYGYT
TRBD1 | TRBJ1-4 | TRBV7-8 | ASSQGGTATNEKLF
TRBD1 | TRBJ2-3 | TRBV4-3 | ASSQDRTGPDTQY
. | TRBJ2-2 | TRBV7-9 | ASSQLRGLNTGELF